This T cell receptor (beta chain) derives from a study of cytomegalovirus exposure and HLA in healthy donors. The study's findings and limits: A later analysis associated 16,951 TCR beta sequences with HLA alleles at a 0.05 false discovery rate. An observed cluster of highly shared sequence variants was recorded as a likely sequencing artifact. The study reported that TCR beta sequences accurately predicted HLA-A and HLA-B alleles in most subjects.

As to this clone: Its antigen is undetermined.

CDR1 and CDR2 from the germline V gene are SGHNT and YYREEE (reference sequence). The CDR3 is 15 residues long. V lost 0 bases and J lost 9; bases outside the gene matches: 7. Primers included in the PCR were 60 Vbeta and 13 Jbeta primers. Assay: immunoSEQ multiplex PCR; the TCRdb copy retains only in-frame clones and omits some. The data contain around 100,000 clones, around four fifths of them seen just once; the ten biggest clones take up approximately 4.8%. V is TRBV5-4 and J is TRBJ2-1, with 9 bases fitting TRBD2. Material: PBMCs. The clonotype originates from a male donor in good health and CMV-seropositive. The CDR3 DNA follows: TGTGCCAGCAGCTTGGCCGGCGGGAGGGCGGTTGAGCAGTTCTTC. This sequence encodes CASSLAGGRAVEQFF.